The TCR beta chain under discussion was sequenced for a study of ipilimumab plus nivolumab after autologous stem cell transplantation. Study context: Median doses per patient: four or five ipilimumab, about 8 nivolumab. Study-level findings and limits: The authors say TCR, Treg and microbiome findings warrant further study.

Profiling relied on immunoSEQ multiplex PCR, and the TCRdb table lists in-frame clones only, not all of them. The sample shows around 21,000 clones, around 81% of them seen only once. In germline, CDR1 is SGHDT, CDR2 YYEEEE. The CDR3 runs to 14 residues. The germline V and J ends were trimmed by 0 bases and 4 bases, with 10 bases remaining between them. Patients got ipilimumab 1 mg/kg beginning 14 to 28 days post-transplant. Patients got 3 mg/kg IV nivolumab weeks 1, 4, 7, 10, then biweekly through week 26. Notes on this clone: What it binds is not known.

This chain links TRBV5-6 with TRBJ1-2; D uncertain. Sample: PBMCs, taken in a trial of ipilimumab plus nivolumab as post-transplant consolidation. This sequence was found in a male donor with diffuse large B-cell lymphoma. CDR3: CASSLGQWAYGYTF. The DNA for the CDR3 is TGTGCCAGCAGCTTGGGTCAGTGGGCCTATGGCTACACCTTC.